This T cell receptor (beta chain) appears in the sequencing data of a study of CD8 T cells in ankylosing spondylitis. V shed 9 bases and J shed 6 bases, with 8 bases lying between them. Germline V gives CDR1 KGHDR, CDR2 SFDVKD. This CDR3 spans 11 amino acids. Note on this clonotype: Its cognate antigen is unknown.

Whole-study results and caveats: For ankylosing spondylitis blood, a TCR beta motif of seven to nine highly homologous variants appeared characteristic. Disease-linked clones were found to be CD8+ and relatively rare in peripheral blood. Disease-associated clones were reportedly significantly overrepresented in matched ankylosing spondylitis synovial fluid.

TCRdb analysed the 5' RACE reads with MiXCR anew, one entry per CDR3 protein. The sample has about 33,000 distinct CDR3 sequences, 9.5% to 12% seen once. V and J are TRBV24-1 and TRBJ2-1; D ambiguous. This TCR was recovered from a male donor with ankylosing spondylitis. The sample consisted of synovial fluid, either unsorted or a sorted T cell fraction (not recorded which). The DNA for the CDR3 is TGTGCCACCTCTTTCTTCAATGAGCAGTTCTTC. This translates into CATSFFNEQFF.